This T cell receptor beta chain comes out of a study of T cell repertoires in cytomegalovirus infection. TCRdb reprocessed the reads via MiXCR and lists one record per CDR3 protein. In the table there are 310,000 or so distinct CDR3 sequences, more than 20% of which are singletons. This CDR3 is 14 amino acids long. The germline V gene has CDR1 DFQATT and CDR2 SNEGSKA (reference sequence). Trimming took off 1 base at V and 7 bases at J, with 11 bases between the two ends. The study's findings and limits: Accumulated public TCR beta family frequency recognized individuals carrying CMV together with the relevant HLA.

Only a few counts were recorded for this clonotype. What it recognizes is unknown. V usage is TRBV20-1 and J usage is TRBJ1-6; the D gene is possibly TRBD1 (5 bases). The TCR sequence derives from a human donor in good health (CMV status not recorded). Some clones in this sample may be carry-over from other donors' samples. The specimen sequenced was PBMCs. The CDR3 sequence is CSARVGGVNSPLHF. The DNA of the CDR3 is TGCAGTGCTAGAGTGGGGGGGGTGAATTCACCCCTCCACTTT.